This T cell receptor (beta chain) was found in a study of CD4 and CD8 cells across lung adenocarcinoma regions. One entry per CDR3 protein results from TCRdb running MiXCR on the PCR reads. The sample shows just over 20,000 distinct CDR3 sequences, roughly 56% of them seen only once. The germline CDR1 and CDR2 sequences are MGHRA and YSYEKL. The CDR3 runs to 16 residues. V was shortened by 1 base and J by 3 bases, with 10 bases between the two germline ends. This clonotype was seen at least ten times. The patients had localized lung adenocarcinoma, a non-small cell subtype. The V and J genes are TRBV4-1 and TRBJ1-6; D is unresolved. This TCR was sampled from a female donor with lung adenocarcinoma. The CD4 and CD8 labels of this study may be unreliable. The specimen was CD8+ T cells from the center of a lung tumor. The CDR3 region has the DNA TGCGCCAGCAGCCAAGCCCTCGGAATCTATAATTCACCCCTCCACTTT. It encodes CASSQALGIYNSPLHF.